The 5 T cell receptor beta chains given below trace back to one sample, sequenced in a study of blood T cell repertoires in COVID-19. Produced via immunoSEQ multiplex PCR; TCRdb's table is partial and in-frame only. The table includes over 250,000 clones, over 75% detected once. The sequenced material came from peripheral blood. All receptors come from a human donor in a cohort sampled during active COVID-19.

V gene TRBV2 combines with J gene TRBJ2-3; 8 nucleotides agree with TRBD2. Germline V gene lookup returns CDR1 SNHLY and CDR2 FYNNEI. The trim removed 6 bases at V and 8 bases at J, leaving 7 bases unmatched. The CDR3 runs 13 residues. Written as DNA, the CDR3 is TGTGCCAGCAGGACCGGGGGGGTCGCTACGCAGTATTTT. Its translation: CASRTGGVATQYF. Using reference TRBV2 and TRBJ2-3 for the parts outside the CDR3, the full variable domain is EPEVTQTPSHQVTQMGQEVILRCVPISNHLYFYWYRQILGQKVEFLVSFYNNEISEKSEIFDDQFSVERPDGSNFTLKIRSTKLEDSAMYFCASRTGGVATQYFGPGTRLTVL.

The rearrangement links TRBV19 to TRBJ2-3; D is uncertain. The germline V and J ends were trimmed by 0 bases and 3 bases, with 10 bases remaining between them. Germline values: CDR1 LNHDA, CDR2 SQIVND (reference sequence). CDR3 length: 15 residues. For the CDR3, the DNA is TGTGCCAGTAGTATAGATCTAACCGTGACAGATACGCAGTATTTT. Its protein product is CASSIDLTVTDTQYF.

This chain connects TRBV5-1 to TRBJ2-2, with D perhaps matching TRBD2 (6 bases). Looked up from germline, CDR1 is SGHRS and CDR2 is YFSETQ. This CDR3 has 21 amino acids. Deletions cut 4 bases from V and 4 bases from J, with 32 bases between. The DNA for the CDR3 is TGCGCCAGCAGCACGGCAATAATTCAGCGGGTTGGCCCCCAGGGCACCGGGGAGCTGTTTTTT. It specifies CASSTAIIQRVGPQGTGELFF.

The chain joins TRBV2 to TRBJ2-5; TRBD1 matches 9 bases. J was trimmed by 5 bases and V by 7 bases; bases with no gene match: 5. Germline V gene lookup returns CDR1 SNHLY and CDR2 FYNNEI. This CDR3 contains 13 residues. The CDR3 DNA sequence: TGTGCCAGCAAAAACACAGGGGGCGAGACCCAGTACTTC. This translates into CASKNTGGETQYF. The variable domain in full, completed from reference TRBV2 and TRBJ2-5, reads EPEVTQTPSHQVTQMGQEVILRCVPISNHLYFYWYRQILGQKVEFLVSFYNNEISEKSEIFDDQFSVERPDGSNFTLKIRSTKLEDSAMYFCASKNTGGETQYFGPGTRLLVL.

The rearrangement links TRBV6-4 to TRBJ2-3; D is ambiguous. Germline V CDR1 and CDR2: MRHNA, SNTAGT. V lost 4 bases and J lost 6, with 5 bases in between. This CDR3 region has 11 residues. CDR3 region: CASSARDTQYF. In nucleotides, the CDR3 is TGTGCCAGCAGTGCCCGGGATACGCAGTATTTT.